This is a list of T cell receptor beta chains from one sample in a study of cytomegalovirus exposure and HLA in healthy donors. Generated by immunoSEQ multiplex PCR, the TCRdb table keeps only in-frame clones and is missing some. The data show about 140,000 clones, about two thirds seen once. Sequencing was done on a sample of PBMCs. These TCRs come from a man between 50 and 59 years old in good health and CMV-seropositive. CDR3s include the opening cysteine and the closing phenylalanine or tryptophan. A D gene is named only where the DNA matches it firmly. Part of the rows lack a size; the others show once, few, many or a class for expanded clones.

abundance	len	d_gene	j_gene	v_gene	CDR3aa	CDR3nt
-	18	TRBD1	TRBJ1-1	TRBV11-2	CASSSGQGLGWGSTEAFF	TGTGCCAGCAGCTCAGGACAGGGGCTGGGTTGGGGAAGCACTGAAGCTTTCTTT
-	15	-	TRBJ2-5	TRBV9	CASSVKGEAWGTQYF	TGTGCCAGCAGCGTAAAGGGGGAAGCGTGGGGGACCCAGTACTTC
-	15	-	TRBJ1-1	TRBV5-1	CASSLDSPINTEAFF	TGCGCCAGCAGCTTGGATAGTCCCATAAACACTGAAGCTTTCTTT
-	14	-	TRBJ2-7	TRBV7-2	CASSLVHKYYEQYF	TGTGCCAGCAGCTTAGTTCACAAATACTACGAGCAGTACTTC
-	15	-	TRBJ1-1	TRBV5-1	CASSLVRRGGTEAFF	TGCGCCAGCAGCTTGGTGAGACGCGGAGGCACTGAAGCTTTCTTT
-	19	TRBD1	TRBJ1-5	TRBV4-1	CASSQDIPGTGVPNQPQHF	TGCGCCAGCAGCCAAGATATACCCGGGACAGGGGTCCCCAATCAGCCCCAGCATTTT
-	14	TRBD1	TRBJ1-1	TRBV2	CASRDRVGNTEAFF	TGTGCCAGCCGGGACAGAGTAGGGAACACTGAAGCTTTCTTT
few	14	TRBD1	TRBJ2-7	TRBV6-5	CASSLDRTYYEQYF	TGTGCCAGCAGTTTGGACAGGACCTACTACGAGCAGTACTTC
-	15	-	TRBJ1-2	TRBV4-3	CASSQDRGAWEGYTF	TGCGCCAGCAGCCAAGATCGGGGGGCGTGGGAGGGCTACACCTTC
few	14	TRBD1	TRBJ1-1	TRBV6-1	CASRRDRGLGEAFF	TGTGCCAGCAGACGGGACAGGGGGCTAGGTGAAGCTTTCTTT
few	17	TRBD1	TRBJ1-2	TRBV27	CASSLGAGGPGHYGYTF	TGTGCCAGCAGTTTAGGGGCAGGGGGCCCCGGGCACTATGGCTACACCTTC
-	15	TRBD1	TRBJ1-4	TRBV5-1	CASSHGQGLREKLFF	TGCGCCAGCAGCCACGGACAGGGGTTACGTGAAAAACTGTTTTTT
-	13	-	TRBJ2-5	TRBV25-1	CASSEAVLETQYF	TGTGCCAGCAGTGAGGCAGTCCTAGAGACCCAGTACTTC
-	14	TRBD1	TRBJ1-4	TRBV5-1	CASSLGTGNEKLFF	TGCGCCAGCAGCTTGGGGACAGGCAATGAAAAACTGTTTTTT
once	15	TRBD1	TRBJ1-5	TRBV6-1	CASSAPGQAIQPQHF	TGTGCCAGCAGTGCCCCTGGACAGGCAATTCAGCCCCAGCATTTT
-	14	-	TRBJ1-4	TRBV2	CASTWQATNEKLFF	TGTGCCAGCACTTGGCAGGCTACTAATGAAAAACTGTTTTTT
-	14	-	TRBJ2-6	TRBV5-1	CASSSNTGANVLTF	TGCGCCAGCAGCTCTAATACTGGGGCCAACGTCCTGACTTTC
-	16	TRBD1	TRBJ1-5	TRBV6-6	CASRNWGQGTNQPQHF	TGTGCCAGCAGAAATTGGGGACAGGGGACTAATCAGCCCCAGCATTTT
-	15	TRBD2	TRBJ2-7	TRBV5-6	CASSQLAGGTYEQYF	TGTGCCAGCAGCCAACTAGCGGGGGGAACCTACGAGCAGTACTTC
-	11	-	TRBJ2-1	TRBV20-1	CSAKQSNEQFF	TGCAGTGCAAAACAGAGCAATGAGCAGTTCTTC
-	16	TRBD2	TRBJ2-1	TRBV7-2	CASSLASRGRRNEQFF	TGTGCCAGCAGCTTAGCATCTCGCGGGAGGCGGAATGAGCAGTTCTTC
-	16	-	TRBJ1-2	TRBV4-2	CASSQVPRSSLYGYTF	TGTGCCAGCAGCCAAGTGCCTCGGTCCTCCCTTTATGGCTACACCTTC
-	15	-	TRBJ1-4	TRBV5-6	CASSLVGTGPEKLFF	TGTGCCAGCAGCTTGGTAGGTACAGGGCCAGAAAAACTGTTTTTT
-	14	TRBD1	TRBJ2-5	TRBV10-3	CAISGSQGRETQYF	TGTGCCATCAGCGGGTCACAGGGGCGAGAGACCCAGTACTTC
once	16	TRBD2	TRBJ2-7	TRBV4-3	CASSQELADFSYEQYF	TGCGCCAGCAGCCAAGAGCTAGCGGACTTCTCCTACGAGCAGTACTTC
-	14	-	TRBJ2-7	TRBV27	CASSLTRGNYEQYF	TGTGCCAGCAGTTTGACGAGAGGGAACTACGAGCAGTACTTC
-	13	TRBD1	TRBJ1-2	TRBV18	CASSPDRDYGYTF	TGTGCCAGCTCACCCGACAGGGACTATGGCTACACCTTC
-	14	-	TRBJ2-1	TRBV5-1	CASSGLRGYNEQFF	TGCGCCAGCAGCGGTTTGCGGGGATACAATGAGCAGTTCTTC
-	13	-	TRBJ2-1	TRBV5-1	CASNLGSRSEQFF	TGCGCCAGCAACCTCGGGTCTCGGAGTGAGCAGTTCTTC
-	14	TRBD1	TRBJ1-1	TRBV7-9	CASSFLGQGTEAFF	TGTGCCAGCAGCTTCCTGGGACAGGGCACTGAAGCTTTCTTT
once	11	-	TRBJ1-1	TRBV5-8	CASSLKLWAFF	TGTGCCAGCAGCTTGAAACTATGGGCTTTCTTT
-	14	-	TRBJ1-5	TRBV11-2	CASSLGAAYQPQHF	TGTGCCAGCAGCTTAGGGGCAGCTTATCAGCCCCAGCATTTT
-	17	-	TRBJ2-3	TRBV6-1	CASSEAGGGSSTDTQYF	TGTGCCAGCAGTGAAGCTGGGGGCGGATCAAGCACAGATACGCAGTATTTT
-	12	-	TRBJ2-7	TRBV7-2	CASSSPAYEQYF	TGTGCCAGCAGCTCCCCAGCCTACGAGCAGTACTTC
once	15	TRBD1	TRBJ2-5	TRBV7-9	CASSLGDRGGETQYF	TGTGCCAGCAGCTTGGGCGACAGGGGCGGGGAGACCCAGTACTTC
few	15	-	TRBJ1-6	TRBV4-1	CASSFKSSYNSPLHF	TGCGCCAGCAGCTTCAAGAGCTCCTATAATTCACCCCTCCACTTT
-	16	-	TRBJ1-4	TRBV11-2	CASSPALRAGLEKLLF	TGTGCCAGCAGCCCGGCCCTTAGGGCAGGGCTCGAAAAACTGCTTTTT
-	18	-	TRBJ1-2	TRBV11-3	CASSLPQEGGGRFYGYTF	TGTGCCAGCAGCCTACCCCAAGAGGGCGGGGGCAGGTTCTATGGCTACACCTTC
-	12	-	TRBJ2-7	TRBV6-6	CASSESSYEQYF	TGTGCCAGCTCTGAGAGCTCCTACGAGCAGTACTTC
-	15	TRBD1	TRBJ1-2	TRBV5-1	CASSFGQGKDLGYTF	TGCGCCAGCAGCTTCGGACAGGGGAAAGATTTAGGCTACACCTTC
-	20	TRBD2	TRBJ2-1	TRBV14	CASSQDSPRRRAGASNEQFF	TGTGCCAGCAGCCAAGATTCCCCTCGGAGACGAGCGGGGGCCTCCAATGAGCAGTTCTTC
-	15	TRBD1	TRBJ2-2	TRBV6-5	CASRTRQGARGELFF	TGTGCCAGCAGAACCAGACAGGGAGCGAGGGGGGAGCTGTTTTTT
-	16	TRBD2	TRBJ2-2	TRBV11-2	CASSYRLAGNTGELFF	TGTGCCAGCAGCTACCGACTAGCGGGAAATACCGGGGAGCTGTTTTTT
-	16	TRBD2	TRBJ2-1	TRBV11-2	CASSPRLAGGYNEQFF	TGTGCCAGCAGCCCTAGACTAGCGGGAGGTTACAATGAGCAGTTCTTC
few	16	-	TRBJ1-3	TRBV5-6	CASSPPRALPGNTIYF	TGTGCCAGCAGCCCCCCCAGGGCCTTGCCTGGAAACACCATATATTTT
-	16	TRBD1	TRBJ2-2	TRBV5-1	CASSSGQGTNTGELFF	TGCGCCAGCAGCTCGGGACAGGGGACCAACACCGGGGAGCTGTTTTTT
few	14	TRBD1	TRBJ1-1	TRBV18	CASSPISGQGEAFF	TGTGCCAGCTCACCGATATCAGGACAGGGTGAAGCTTTCTTT
-	19	-	TRBJ2-7	TRBV7-9	CASSLVVGRVAKSYYEQYF	TGTGCCAGCAGCTTAGTAGTAGGCAGGGTAGCCAAATCCTACTACGAGCAGTACTTC
-	14	TRBD2	TRBJ2-3	TRBV6-4	CASSEAGGTDTQYF	TGTGCCAGCAGTGAAGCGGGGGGCACAGATACGCAGTATTTT
few	14	TRBD1	TRBJ1-2	TRBV15	CATSRDPQGDGYTF	TGTGCCACCAGCAGAGATCCGCAGGGGGATGGCTACACCTTC